This T cell receptor beta chain was identified in a study of graft-versus-host responses after intestinal transplantation (dated by TCRdb to about 2021). With regard to the full study: The transplants that recipients got were multivisceral, liver-intestinal, or isolated intestinal. Every recipient was given anti-thymocyte globulin induction, then maintenance tacrolimus and steroids for two to three years. Bulk TCR-beta CDR3 sequencing was used to track graft-versus-host and host-versus-graft alloreactive T cell clones in the graft, circulation and bone marrow after intestinal transplantation. Alloreactive clones were identified by sequencing pre-transplant mixed lymphocyte reaction products and comparing them with unstimulated pre-transplant donor and recipient T cells. Of the roughly 25 intestinal transplant recipients enrolled in the cohort, one of whom was a retransplant, 3 patients without pretransplant specimens were excluded. Donor T cell macrochimerism was defined as a peak of at least 4% donor T cells among recipient peripheral blood mononuclear cells. Instead of going to the commercial service, samples from a few later patients were sequenced in-house on an Illumina MiSeq and processed with MiXCR. Overall study results and their limits: Patients with donor T cell macrochimerism had high GvH to HvG T cell clonal ratios in their allografts. Early after transplant, declines in HvG clones were associated with peak levels of circulating GvH clones. GvH clones were detected in recipient bone marrow, and some appeared earlier in ileal mucosa or blood, consistent with an intestinal mucosal origin. The conclusions were limited by the relatively low number and heterogeneity of the intestinal transplant patients.

The trim is 3 bases for V and 4 bases for J, with a gap of 9 bases between the germline ends. CDR1 and CDR2, per the germline V gene (reference sequence), are MNHEY and SMNVEV. The CDR3 spans 13 residues, from the cysteine through the phenylalanine. Only CDR3 DNA remains: 39 bases, in frame from the first base. This clone is assessed as medium-sized (0.01 to 0.1%). One base away there is no much larger clone; base qualities are not given. This specimen's time point label, per the study, means: cells obtained before transplantation from donor or recipient. In mixed lymphocyte reactions, around 200,000 CFSE-labeled pre-transplant responders were plated with around 200,000 irradiated violet-dye-labeled stimulators and cultured for five to seven days. After the mixed lymphocyte reaction, proliferating CD3+CD4+CFSE-low and CD3+CD8+CFSE-low responder cells were FACS-sorted on a BD Influx sorter. Library prep was done by the immunoSEQ multiplex PCR assay. For most patients, genomic DNA was isolated with the Qiagen DNeasy Blood and Tissue Kit and shipped frozen to Adaptive Biotechnologies for TCR sequencing. High-throughput TCR-beta CDR3 sequencing of genomic DNA from most patients was performed by Adaptive Biotechnologies. Processing in the source paper ran as follows. TCR sequencing data were retrieved from Adaptive's ImmunoSEQ software for roughly 20 patients, whereas three other patients were processed with MiXCR and VDJtools. To correct CD4 versus CD8 sorting errors, sequences present in both subsets at a frequency ratio below 5:1 were removed. Because the origin of CDR3 nucleotide sequences shared between donor and recipient could not be assigned, those sequences were removed. To count as alloreactive, a clone needed at least 2-fold expansion over unstimulated cells and a minimum CFSE-low frequency of 0.002% (template counts) or 0.001% (read counts). Mappable clones were those detected in sequenced pre-transplant spleen, lymph node, or MLR CFSE-low populations of the donor or recipient. Cumulative frequency of alloreactive clones was calculated as a percentage of all sequences weighted by copy number. The immuneACCESS repertoire file appears here via TCRdb, limited to in-frame rearrangements. These files lack a portion of the clones; in checked studies, under half of the deficit traces to unresolved V genes, and the cause of the others is not known. V and J calls and clone size are copied from that table; D and trimming were computed from the DNA. The sample table records approximately 13,000 clones; 35% of these occur just once. Together, the top ten hold around 2.5% of the sample.

The TCR was taken from a human patient who received an intestinal transplant. Sequenced material: alloreactive CD8+ T cells from a mixed lymphocyte reaction culture, taken before intestinal transplant. The sample's cell subset or site label, in plain terms: CFSE-low proliferating T cells sorted from approximately 6-day pre-transplant mixed lymphocyte reaction (GvH or HvG direction). Here the chain combines TRBV27 and TRBJ1-2; the D segment cannot be called with confidence. The DNA sequence follows: TGTGCCAGCAGTTTCGGTCGACGCTATGGCTACACCTTC. Its translation reads: CASSFGRRYGYTF.